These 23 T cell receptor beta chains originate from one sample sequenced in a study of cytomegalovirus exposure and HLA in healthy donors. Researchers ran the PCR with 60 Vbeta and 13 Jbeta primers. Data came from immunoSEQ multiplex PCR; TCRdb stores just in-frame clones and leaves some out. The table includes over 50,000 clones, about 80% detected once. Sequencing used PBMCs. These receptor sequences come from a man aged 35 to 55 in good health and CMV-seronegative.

CDR3 coding DNA: TGTGCCAGCCGACAGGGGGGCACAGATACGCAGTATTTT. Its protein product is CASRQGGTDTQYF. The genes are TRBV6-6 and TRBJ2-3, with 9 bases fitting TRBD1. Germline lookup yields CDR1 MNHNY and CDR2 SVGAGI (reference sequence). Trimming cost V 8 bases and J 1 base; bases outside gene matches: 1. The CDR3 is made up of 13 amino acids.

Here the CDR3 DNA reads TGTGCCAGTAGTATCGGACAGGGATTTGTCGAGCAGTACTTC. This gives the protein CASSIGQGFVEQYF. This sequence joins TRBV19 and TRBJ2-7, with TRBD1 identical over 8 bases. With 3 bases clipped from V and 6 bases from J, the junction kept 7 bases outside the gene matches. Looked up from germline, CDR1 is LNHDA and CDR2 is SQIVND (reference sequence). CDR3 length: 14 amino acids.

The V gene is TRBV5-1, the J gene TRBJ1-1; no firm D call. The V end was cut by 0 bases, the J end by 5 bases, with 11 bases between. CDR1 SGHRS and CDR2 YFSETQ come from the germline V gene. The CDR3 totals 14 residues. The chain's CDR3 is CASSLGYIGTEAFF. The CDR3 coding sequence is TGCGCCAGCAGCTTGGGCTATATCGGGACTGAAGCTTTCTTT.

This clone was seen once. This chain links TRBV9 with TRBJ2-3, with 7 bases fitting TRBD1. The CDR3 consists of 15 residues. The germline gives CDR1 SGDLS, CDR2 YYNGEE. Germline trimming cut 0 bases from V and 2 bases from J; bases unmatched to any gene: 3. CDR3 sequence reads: CASSVGGQYTDTQYF. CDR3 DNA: TGTGCCAGCAGCGTAGGGGGACAGTACACAGATACGCAGTATTTT.

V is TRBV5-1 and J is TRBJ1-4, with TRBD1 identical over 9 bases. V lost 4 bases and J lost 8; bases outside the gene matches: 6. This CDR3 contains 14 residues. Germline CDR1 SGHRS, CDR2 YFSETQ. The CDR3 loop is CASSLDRGGEKLFF. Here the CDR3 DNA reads TGCGCCAGCAGCCTGGACAGGGGTGGGGAAAAACTGTTTTTT. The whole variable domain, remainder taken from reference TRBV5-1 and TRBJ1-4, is KAGVTQTPRYLIKTRGQQVTLSCSPISGHRSVSWYQQTPGQGLQFLFEYFSETQRNKGNFPGRFSGRQFSNSRSEMNVSTLELGDSALYLCASSLDRGGEKLFFGSGTQLSVL.

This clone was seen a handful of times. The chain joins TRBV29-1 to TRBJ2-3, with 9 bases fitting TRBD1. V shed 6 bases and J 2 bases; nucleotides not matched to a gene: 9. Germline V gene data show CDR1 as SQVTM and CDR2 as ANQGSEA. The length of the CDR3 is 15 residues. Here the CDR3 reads CSVTTGTGYTDTQYF. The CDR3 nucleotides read TGCAGCGTAACCACCGGGACAGGGTACACAGATACGCAGTATTTT.

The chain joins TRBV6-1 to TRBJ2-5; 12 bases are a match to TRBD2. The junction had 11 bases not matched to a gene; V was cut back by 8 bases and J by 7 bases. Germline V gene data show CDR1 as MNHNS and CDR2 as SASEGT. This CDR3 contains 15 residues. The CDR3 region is CASFTSLAGGVTQYF. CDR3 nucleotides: TGTGCCAGCTTCACTTCACTAGCGGGGGGAGTGACCCAGTACTTC.

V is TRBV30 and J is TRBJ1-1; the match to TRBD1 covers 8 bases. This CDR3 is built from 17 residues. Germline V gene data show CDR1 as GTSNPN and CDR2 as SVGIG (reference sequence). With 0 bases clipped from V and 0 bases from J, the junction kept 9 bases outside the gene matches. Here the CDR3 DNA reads TGTGCCTGGAGTGTACATCTAGGGACAGGTATGAACACTGAAGCTTTCTTT. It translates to CAWSVHLGTGMNTEAFF.

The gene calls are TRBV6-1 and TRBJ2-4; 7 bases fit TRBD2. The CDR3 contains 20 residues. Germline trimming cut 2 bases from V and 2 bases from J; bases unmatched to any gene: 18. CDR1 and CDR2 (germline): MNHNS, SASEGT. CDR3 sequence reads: CASSETLRPAGPISKNIQYF. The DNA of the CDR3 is TGTGCCAGCAGTGAAACTTTACGGCCAGCGGGGCCTATCTCCAAAAACATTCAGTACTTC.

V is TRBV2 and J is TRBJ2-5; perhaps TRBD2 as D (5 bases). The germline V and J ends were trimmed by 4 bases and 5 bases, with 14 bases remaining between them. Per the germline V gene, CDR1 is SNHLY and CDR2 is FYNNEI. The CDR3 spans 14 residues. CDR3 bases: TGTGCCAGCAGTGTTACTAGATCCGGGGAGACCCAGTACTTC. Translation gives CASSVTRSGETQYF. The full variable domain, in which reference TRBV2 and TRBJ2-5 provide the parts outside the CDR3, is EPEVTQTPSHQVTQMGQEVILRCVPISNHLYFYWYRQILGQKVEFLVSFYNNEISEKSEIFDDQFSVERPDGSNFTLKIRSTKLEDSAMYFCASSVTRSGETQYFGPGTRLLVL.

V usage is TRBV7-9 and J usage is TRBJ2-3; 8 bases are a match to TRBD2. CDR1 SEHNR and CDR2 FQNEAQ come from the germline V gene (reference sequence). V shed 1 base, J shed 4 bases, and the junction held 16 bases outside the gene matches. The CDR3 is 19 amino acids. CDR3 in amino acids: CASSLGSGGSQKVADTQYF. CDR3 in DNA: TGTGCCAGCAGCTTAGGGAGCGGGGGTTCCCAGAAAGTGGCAGATACGCAGTATTTT.

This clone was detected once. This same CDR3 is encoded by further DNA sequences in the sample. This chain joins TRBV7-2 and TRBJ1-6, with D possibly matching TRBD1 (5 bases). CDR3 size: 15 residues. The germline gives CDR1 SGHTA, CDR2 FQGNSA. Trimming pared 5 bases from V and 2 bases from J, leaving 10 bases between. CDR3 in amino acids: CASSLGLAYNSPLHF. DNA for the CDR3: TGTGCCAGCAGCCTGGGACTGGCCTATAATTCACCCCTCCACTTT.

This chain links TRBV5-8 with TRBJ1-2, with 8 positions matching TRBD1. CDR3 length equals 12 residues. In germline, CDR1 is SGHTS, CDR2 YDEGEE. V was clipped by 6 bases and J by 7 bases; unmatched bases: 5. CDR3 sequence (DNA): TGTGCCAGCATCCAGGGGGCTGGTGGCTACACCTTC. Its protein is CASIQGAGGYTF.

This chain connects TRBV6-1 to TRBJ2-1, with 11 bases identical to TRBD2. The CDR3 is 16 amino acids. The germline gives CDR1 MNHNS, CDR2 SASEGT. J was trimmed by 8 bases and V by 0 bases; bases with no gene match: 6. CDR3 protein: CASSEALIAGGHEQFF. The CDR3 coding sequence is TGTGCCAGCAGTGAAGCTCTGATAGCGGGGGGGCATGAGCAGTTCTTC.

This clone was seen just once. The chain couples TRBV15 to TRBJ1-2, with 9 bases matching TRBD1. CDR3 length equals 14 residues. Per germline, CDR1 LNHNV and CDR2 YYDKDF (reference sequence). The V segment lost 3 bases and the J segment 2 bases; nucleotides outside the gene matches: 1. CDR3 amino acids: CATSRDRGNYGYTF. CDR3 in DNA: TGTGCCACCAGCAGGGACAGGGGAAACTATGGCTACACCTTC.

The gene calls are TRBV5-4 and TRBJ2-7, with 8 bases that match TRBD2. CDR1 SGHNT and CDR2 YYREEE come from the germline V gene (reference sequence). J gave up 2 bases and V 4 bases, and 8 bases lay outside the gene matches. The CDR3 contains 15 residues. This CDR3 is CASSPARGLAYEQYF. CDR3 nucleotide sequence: TGTGCCAGCAGCCCCGCCCGGGGACTAGCCTACGAGCAGTACTTC.

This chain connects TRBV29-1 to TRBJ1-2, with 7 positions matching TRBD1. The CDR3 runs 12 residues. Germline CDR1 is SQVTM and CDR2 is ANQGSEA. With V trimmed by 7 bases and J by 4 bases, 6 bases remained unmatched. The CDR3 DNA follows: TGCAGCGGTGGACAGGCCGCCTATGGCTACACCTTC. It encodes CSGGQAAYGYTF.

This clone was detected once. CDR3 nucleotide sequence: TGTGCCTGGAGTACACAGGGGGCCGGCGAAAAACTGTTTTTT. Residues: CAWSTQGAGEKLFF. The rearrangement joins TRBV30 to TRBJ1-4, with TRBD1 matching 9 bases. The CDR3 runs to 14 residues. Germline V gene data show CDR1 as GTSNPN and CDR2 as SVGIG (reference sequence). J gave up 8 bases and V 2 bases, and 6 bases lay outside the gene matches.

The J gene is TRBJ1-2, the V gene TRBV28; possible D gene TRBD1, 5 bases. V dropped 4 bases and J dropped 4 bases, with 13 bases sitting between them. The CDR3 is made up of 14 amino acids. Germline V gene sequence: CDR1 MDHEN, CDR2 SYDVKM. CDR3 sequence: CASSSLSGAYGYTF. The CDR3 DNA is TGTGCCAGCAGTTCATTGAGTGGGGCCTATGGCTACACCTTC.

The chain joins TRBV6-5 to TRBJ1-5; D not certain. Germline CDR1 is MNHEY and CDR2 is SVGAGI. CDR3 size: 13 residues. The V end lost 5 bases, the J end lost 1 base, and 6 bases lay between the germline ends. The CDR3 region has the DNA TGTGCCAGCAGTCAGTTAAGCAATCAGCCCCAGCATTTT. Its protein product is CASSQLSNQPQHF.

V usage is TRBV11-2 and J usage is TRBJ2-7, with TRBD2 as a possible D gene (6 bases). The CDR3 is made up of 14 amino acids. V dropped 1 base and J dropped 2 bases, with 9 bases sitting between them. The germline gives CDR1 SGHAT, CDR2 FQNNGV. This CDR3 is CASSLAGGTYEQYF. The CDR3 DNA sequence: TGTGCCAGCAGCTTAGCCGGGGGTACCTACGAGCAGTACTTC.

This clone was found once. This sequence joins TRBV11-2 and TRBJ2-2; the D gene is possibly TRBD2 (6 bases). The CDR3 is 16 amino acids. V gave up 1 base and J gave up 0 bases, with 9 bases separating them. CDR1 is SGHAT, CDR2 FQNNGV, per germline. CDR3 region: CASSLVRGPNTGELFF. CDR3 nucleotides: TGTGCCAGCAGCTTAGTGCGGGGACCGAACACCGGGGAGCTGTTTTTT. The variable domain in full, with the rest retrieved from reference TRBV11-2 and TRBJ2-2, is EAGVAQSPRYKIIEKRQSVAFWCNPISGHATLYWYQQILGQGPKLLIQFQNNGVVDDSQLPKDRFSAERLKGVDSTLKIQPAKLEDSAVYLCASSLVRGPNTGELFFGEGSRLTVL.

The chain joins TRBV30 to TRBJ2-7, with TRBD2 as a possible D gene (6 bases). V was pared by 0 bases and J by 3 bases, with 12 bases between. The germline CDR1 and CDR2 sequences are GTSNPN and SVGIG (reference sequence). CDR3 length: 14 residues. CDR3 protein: CAWSVQGGYYEQYF. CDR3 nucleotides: TGTGCCTGGAGTGTACAAGGAGGGTACTACGAGCAGTACTTC.